These T cell receptor beta chains were read from a single sample in a study of post-analysis software for immune sequencing data. MiXCR, run by TCRdb on the PCR reads, gives a single entry per CDR3 protein. The repertoire holds 500,000 to 600,000 distinct CDR3 sequences, with 44% as singletons. Sequencing was carried out using blood. These receptors were taken from a girl aged 10 to 17 with multiple sclerosis. Each CDR3 is given with its conserved first and last residue. A D gene is named only where the DNA matches it firmly. Clone size is stated in some rows and not others, as once, few, many or a class when expanded.

size,V,D,J,CDR3,DNA
-,TRBV3-1,-,TRBJ2-7,CASSQDPQFYEQYF,TGTGCCAGCAGCCAAGATCCCCAGTTCTACGAGCAGTACTTC
few,TRBV27,-,TRBJ2-7,CASSTADGPRQYF,TGTGCCAGCAGTACCGCGGACGGTCCACGGCAGTACTTC
-,TRBV3-1,-,TRBJ2-2,CASSQDLLQNTGELFF,TGTGCCAGCAGCCAAGATTTGCTTCAGAACACCGGGGAGCTGTTTTTT
once,TRBV20-1,TRBD1,TRBJ2-3,CSASATGTGYTDTQYF,TGCAGTGCTAGCGCGACCGGGACAGGCTACACAGATACGCAGTATTTT
once,TRBV20-1,-,TRBJ2-3,CSASTGRRTDTQYF,TGCAGTGCTAGTACCGGCAGACGCACAGATACGCAGTATTTT
-,TRBV20-1,TRBD1,TRBJ1-5,CSATGQGDQPQHF,TGCAGTGCTACGGGACAGGGGGATCAGCCCCAGCATTTT
few,TRBV20-1,-,TRBJ2-1,CSASGDSFSSYNEQFF,TGCAGTGCCTCGGGGGACAGCTTCTCCTCCTACAATGAGCAGTTCTTC
-,TRBV5-1,TRBD1,TRBJ1-1,CASSQGDFFGEAFF,TGCGCCAGCAGCCAGGGGGACTTCTTTGGGGAAGCTTTCTTT
-,TRBV20-1,-,TRBJ1-2,CSIHSPGANYGYTF,TGCAGTATTCATTCTCCGGGTGCTAACTATGGCTACACCTTC
-,TRBV12-5,-,TRBJ2-1,CASGLVKGLDHNEQFF,TGTGCTAGTGGTTTGGTTAAGGGACTGGACCACAATGAGCAGTTCTTC
once,TRBV29-1,-,TRBJ1-1,CSVRHGMTNTEAFF,TGCAGCGTAAGACACGGGATGACGAACACTGAAGCTTTCTTT
many,TRBV29-1,TRBD1,TRBJ1-2,CSVEVQGAWGYTF,TGCAGCGTTGAAGTTCAGGGGGCTTGGGGCTACACCTTC
many,TRBV5-4,TRBD1,TRBJ2-3,CASRQGPDTQYF,TGTGCCAGCAGACAGGGGCCAGATACGCAGTATTTT
few,TRBV27,-,TRBJ1-2,CASSFRARGGYTF,TGTGCCAGCAGTTTCCGGGCCAGGGGTGGCTACACCTTC
few,TRBV12-3/TRBV12-4,-,TRBJ1-5,CASSLGAANQPQHF,TGTGCCAGCAGTTTAGGGGCGGCAAATCAGCCCCAGCATTTT